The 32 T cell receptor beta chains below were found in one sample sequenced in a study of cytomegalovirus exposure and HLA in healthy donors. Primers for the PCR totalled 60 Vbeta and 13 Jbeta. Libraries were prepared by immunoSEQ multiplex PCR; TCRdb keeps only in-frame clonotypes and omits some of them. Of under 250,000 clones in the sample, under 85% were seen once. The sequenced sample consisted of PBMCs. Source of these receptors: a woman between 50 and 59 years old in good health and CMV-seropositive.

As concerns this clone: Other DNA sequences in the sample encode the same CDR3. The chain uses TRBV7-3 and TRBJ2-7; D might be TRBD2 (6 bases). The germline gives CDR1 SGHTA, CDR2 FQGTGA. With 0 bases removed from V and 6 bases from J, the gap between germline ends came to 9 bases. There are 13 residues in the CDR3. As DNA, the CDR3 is TGTGCCAGCAGCTTAACTGGGACTGCCGAGCAGTACTTC. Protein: CASSLTGTAEQYF.

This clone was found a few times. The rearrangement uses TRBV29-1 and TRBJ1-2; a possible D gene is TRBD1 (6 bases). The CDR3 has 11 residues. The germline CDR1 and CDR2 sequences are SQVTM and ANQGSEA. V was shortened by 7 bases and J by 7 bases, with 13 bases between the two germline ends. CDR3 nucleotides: TGCAGCGCCGGAGGACAGTCTGGCTACACCTTC. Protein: CSAGGQSGYTF.

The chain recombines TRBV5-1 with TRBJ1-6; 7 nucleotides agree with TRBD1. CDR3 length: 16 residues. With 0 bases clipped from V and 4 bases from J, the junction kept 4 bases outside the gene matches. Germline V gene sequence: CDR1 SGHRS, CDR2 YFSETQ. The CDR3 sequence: CASSLATGQYNSPLHF. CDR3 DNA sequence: TGCGCCAGCAGCTTGGCCACGGGACAGTATAATTCACCCCTCCACTTT. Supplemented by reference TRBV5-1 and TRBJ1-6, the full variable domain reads KAGVTQTPRYLIKTRGQQVTLSCSPISGHRSVSWYQQTPGQGLQFLFEYFSETQRNKGNFPGRFSGRQFSNSRSEMNVSTLELGDSALYLCASSLATGQYNSPLHFGNGTRLTVT.

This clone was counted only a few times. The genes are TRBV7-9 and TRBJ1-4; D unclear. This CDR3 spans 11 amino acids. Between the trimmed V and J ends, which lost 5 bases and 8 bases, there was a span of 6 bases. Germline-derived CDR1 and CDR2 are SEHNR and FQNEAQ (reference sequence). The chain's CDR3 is CASSRGEKLFF. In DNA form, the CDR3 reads TGTGCCAGCAGCCGGGGAGAAAAACTGTTTTTT.

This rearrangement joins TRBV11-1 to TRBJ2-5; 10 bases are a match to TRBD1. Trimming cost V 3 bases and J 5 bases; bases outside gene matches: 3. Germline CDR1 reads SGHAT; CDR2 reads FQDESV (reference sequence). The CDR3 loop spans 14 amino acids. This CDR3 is CASSLGQGRETQYF. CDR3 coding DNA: TGTGCCAGCAGCTTGGGACAGGGGAGGGAGACCCAGTACTTC.

The CDR3 coding sequence is TGTGCCAGCAGCAAACTTATAAATGACAGGGCCTACGAGCAGTACTTC. Protein sequence: CASSKLINDRAYEQYF. The chain combines TRBV21-1 with TRBJ2-7; the D call in the table, TRBD1, was not verified against the DNA. TRBV21-1 is termed a pseudogene. The CDR3 spans 16 residues.

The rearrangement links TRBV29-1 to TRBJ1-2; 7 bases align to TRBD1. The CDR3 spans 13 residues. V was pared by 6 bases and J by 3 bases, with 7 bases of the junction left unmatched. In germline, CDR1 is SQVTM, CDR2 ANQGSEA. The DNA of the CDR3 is TGCAGCGTCGTGACAGGGAGAGACTATGGCTACACCTTC. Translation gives CSVVTGRDYGYTF.

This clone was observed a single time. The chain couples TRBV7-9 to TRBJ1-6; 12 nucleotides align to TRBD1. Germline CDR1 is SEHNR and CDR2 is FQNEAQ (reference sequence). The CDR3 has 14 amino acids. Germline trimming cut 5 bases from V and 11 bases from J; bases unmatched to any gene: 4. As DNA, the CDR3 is TGTGCCAGCAGCCGGGACAGGGGGCGCGCACCCCTCCACTTT. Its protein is CASSRDRGRAPLHF. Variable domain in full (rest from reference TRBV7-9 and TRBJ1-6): DTGVSQNPRHKITKRGQNVTFRCDPISEHNRLYWYRQTLGQGPEFLTYFQNEAQLEKSRLLSDRFSAERPKGSFSTLEIQRTEQGDSAMYLCASSRDRGRAPLHFGNGTRLTVT.

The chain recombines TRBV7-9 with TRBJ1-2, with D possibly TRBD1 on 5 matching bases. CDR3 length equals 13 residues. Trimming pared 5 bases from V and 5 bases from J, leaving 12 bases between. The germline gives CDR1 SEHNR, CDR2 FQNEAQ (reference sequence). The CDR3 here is CASSRGTEYGYTF. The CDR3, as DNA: TGTGCCAGCAGCCGCGGGACGGAGTATGGCTACACCTTC.

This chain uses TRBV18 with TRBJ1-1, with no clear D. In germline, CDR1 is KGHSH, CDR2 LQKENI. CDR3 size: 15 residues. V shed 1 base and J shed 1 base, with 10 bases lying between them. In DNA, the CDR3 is TGTGCCAGCTCACCACTCAATCCAGAGAACACTGAAGCTTTCTTT. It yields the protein CASSPLNPENTEAFF.

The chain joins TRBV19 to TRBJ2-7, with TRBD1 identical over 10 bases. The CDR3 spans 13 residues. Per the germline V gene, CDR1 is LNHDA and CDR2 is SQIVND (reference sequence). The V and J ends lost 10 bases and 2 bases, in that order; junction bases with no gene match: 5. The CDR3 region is CATGQGTPYEQYF. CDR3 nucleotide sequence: TGTGCCACGGGACAGGGGACCCCCTACGAGCAGTACTTC.

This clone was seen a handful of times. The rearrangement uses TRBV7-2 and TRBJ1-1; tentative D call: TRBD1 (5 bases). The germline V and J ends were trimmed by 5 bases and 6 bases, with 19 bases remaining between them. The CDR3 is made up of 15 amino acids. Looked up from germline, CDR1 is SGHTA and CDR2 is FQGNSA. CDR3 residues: CASSPASGYLAEAFF. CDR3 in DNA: TGTGCCAGCAGCCCGGCGTCAGGGTACCTTGCTGAAGCTTTCTTT.

CDR3 DNA: TGCGCCAGCAGTGAGTTCCCGACCGGGGAGCTGTTTTTT. It yields the protein CASSEFPTGELFF. The chain combines TRBV10-1 with TRBJ2-2; D is unclear. Germline loops: CDR1 WNHNN, CDR2 SYGVQD (reference sequence). Trimming took off 1 base at V and 5 bases at J, with 5 bases between the two ends. CDR3 length: 13 amino acids.

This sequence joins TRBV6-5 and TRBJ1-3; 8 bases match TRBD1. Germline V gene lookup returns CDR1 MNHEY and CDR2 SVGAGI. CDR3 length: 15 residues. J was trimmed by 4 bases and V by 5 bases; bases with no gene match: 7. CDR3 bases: TGTGCCAGCAGTGCGTACAGGGGGACCGGAAACACCATATATTTT. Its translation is CASSAYRGTGNTIYF.

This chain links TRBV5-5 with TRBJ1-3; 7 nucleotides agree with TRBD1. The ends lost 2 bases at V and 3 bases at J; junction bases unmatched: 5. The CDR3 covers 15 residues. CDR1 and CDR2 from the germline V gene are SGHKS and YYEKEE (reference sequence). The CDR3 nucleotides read TGTGCCAGCAGCTTCGGGACAGCCTATGGAAACACCATATATTTT. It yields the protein CASSFGTAYGNTIYF.

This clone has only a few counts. The chain's CDR3 is CASSRDREKAFF. DNA of the CDR3: TGTGCCAGCAGCAGGGACAGGGAAAAAGCTTTCTTT. V and J are TRBV6-5 and TRBJ1-1; 9 bases match TRBD1. Trimming cost V 6 bases and J 9 bases; bases outside gene matches: 5. There are 12 residues in the CDR3. Germline assignment: CDR1 MNHEY and CDR2 SVGAGI.

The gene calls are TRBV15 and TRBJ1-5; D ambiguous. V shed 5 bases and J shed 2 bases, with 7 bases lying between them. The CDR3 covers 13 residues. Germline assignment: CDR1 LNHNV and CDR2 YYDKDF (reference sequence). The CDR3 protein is CATSLTRNQPQHF. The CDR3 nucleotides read TGTGCCACCAGCTTGACACGCAATCAGCCCCAGCATTTT.

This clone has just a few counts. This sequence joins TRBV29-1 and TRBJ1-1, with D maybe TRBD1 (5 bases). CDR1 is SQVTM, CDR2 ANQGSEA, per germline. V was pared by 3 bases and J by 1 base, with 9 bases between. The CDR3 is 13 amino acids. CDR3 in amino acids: CSVEPTGNTEAFF. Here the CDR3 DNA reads TGCAGCGTTGAGCCCACAGGGAACACTGAAGCTTTCTTT. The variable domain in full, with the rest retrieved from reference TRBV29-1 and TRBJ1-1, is SAVISQKPSRDICQRGTSLTIQCQVDSQVTMMFWYRQQPGQSLTLIATANQGSEATYESGFVIDKFPISRPNLTFSTLTVSNMSPEDSSIYLCSVEPTGNTEAFFGQGTRLTVV.

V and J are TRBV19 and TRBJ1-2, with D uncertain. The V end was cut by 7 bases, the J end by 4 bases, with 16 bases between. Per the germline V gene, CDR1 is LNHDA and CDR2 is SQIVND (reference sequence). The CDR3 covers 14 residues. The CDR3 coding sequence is TGTGCCAGTACCACCCTGGAGGGAACCTATGGCTACACCTTC. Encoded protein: CASTTLEGTYGYTF. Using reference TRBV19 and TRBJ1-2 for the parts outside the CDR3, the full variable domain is DGGITQSPKYLFRKEGQNVTLSCEQNLNHDAMYWYRQDPGQGLRLIYYSQIVNDFQKGDIAEGYSVSREKKESFPLTVTSAQKNPTAFYLCASTTLEGTYGYTFGSGTRLTVV.

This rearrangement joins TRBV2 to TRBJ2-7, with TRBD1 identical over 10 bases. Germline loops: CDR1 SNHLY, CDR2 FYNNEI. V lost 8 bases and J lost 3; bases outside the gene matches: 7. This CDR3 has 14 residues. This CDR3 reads CASQDRDRGYEQYF. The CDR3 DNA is TGTGCCAGCCAGGACCGGGACAGGGGCTACGAGCAGTACTTC. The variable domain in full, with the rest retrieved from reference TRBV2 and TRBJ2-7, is EPEVTQTPSHQVTQMGQEVILRCVPISNHLYFYWYRQILGQKVEFLVSFYNNEISEKSEIFDDQFSVERPDGSNFTLKIRSTKLEDSAMYFCASQDRDRGYEQYFGPGTRLTVT.

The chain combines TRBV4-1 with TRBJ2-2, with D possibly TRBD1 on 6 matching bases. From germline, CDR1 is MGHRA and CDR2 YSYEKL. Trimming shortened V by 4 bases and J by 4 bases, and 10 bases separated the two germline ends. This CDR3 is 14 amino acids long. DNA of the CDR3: TGCGCCAGCAGCCTTGCAGGGGCCACCGGGGAGCTGTTTTTT. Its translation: CASSLAGATGELFF.

The CDR3 coding sequence is TGTGCCAGCAGCCGACAACAGGGGGCAGATACGCAGTATTTT. Protein product: CASSRQQGADTQYF. The V and J genes are TRBV7-2 and TRBJ2-3; 8 bases are shared with TRBD1. The length of the CDR3 is 14 residues. The germline V gene has CDR1 SGHTA and CDR2 FQGNSA. V gave up 5 bases and J gave up 4 bases; unmatched junction bases: 5.

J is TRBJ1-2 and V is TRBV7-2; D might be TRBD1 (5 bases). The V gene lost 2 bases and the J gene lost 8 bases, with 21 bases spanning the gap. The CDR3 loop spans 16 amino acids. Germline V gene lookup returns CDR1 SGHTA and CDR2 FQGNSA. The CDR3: CASSLRGGRGDVGYTF. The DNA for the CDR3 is TGTGCCAGCAGCTTACGGGGCGGCCGGGGGGACGTGGGCTACACCTTC.

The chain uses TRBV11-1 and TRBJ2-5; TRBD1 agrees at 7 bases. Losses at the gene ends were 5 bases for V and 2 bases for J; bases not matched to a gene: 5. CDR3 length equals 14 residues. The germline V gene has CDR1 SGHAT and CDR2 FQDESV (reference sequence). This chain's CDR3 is CASSPDRVQETQYF. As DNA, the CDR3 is TGTGCCAGCAGCCCCGACAGGGTTCAAGAGACCCAGTACTTC.

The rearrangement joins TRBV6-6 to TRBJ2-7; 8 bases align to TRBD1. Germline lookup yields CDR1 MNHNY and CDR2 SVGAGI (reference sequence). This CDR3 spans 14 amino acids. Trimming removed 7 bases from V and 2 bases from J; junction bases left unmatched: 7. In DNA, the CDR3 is TGTGCCAGCATCCCAGGGGGCAACCCCTACGAGCAGTACTTC. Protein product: CASIPGGNPYEQYF.

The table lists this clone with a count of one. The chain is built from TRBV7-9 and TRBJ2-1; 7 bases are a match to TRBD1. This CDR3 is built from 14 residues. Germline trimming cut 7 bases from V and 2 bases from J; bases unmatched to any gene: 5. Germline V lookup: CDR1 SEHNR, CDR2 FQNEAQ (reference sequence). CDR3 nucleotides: TGTGCCAGCATCGACAGGGCGGCCTACAATGAGCAGTTCTTC. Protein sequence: CASIDRAAYNEQFF.

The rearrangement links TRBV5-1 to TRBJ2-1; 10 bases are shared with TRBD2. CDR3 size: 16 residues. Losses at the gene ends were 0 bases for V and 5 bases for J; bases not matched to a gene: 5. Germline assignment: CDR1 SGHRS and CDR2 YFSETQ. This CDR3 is CASSLAGLAGDNEQFF. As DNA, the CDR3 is TGCGCCAGCAGCTTGGCCGGGCTAGCGGGGGACAATGAGCAGTTCTTC.

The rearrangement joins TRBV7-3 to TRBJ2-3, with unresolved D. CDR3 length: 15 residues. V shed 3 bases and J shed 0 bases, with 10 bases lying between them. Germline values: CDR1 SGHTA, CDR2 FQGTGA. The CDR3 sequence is CASSLAGTSTDTQYF. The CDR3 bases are TGTGCCAGCAGCTTGGCAGGTACTAGCACAGATACGCAGTATTTT.

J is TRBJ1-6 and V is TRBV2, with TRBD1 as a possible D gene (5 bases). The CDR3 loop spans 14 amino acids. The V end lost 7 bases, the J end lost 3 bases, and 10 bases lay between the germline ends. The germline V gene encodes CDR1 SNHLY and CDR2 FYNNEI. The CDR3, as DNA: TGTGCCAGCAAGGGTAGGGGCTATAATTCACCCCTCCACTTT. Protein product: CASKGRGYNSPLHF.

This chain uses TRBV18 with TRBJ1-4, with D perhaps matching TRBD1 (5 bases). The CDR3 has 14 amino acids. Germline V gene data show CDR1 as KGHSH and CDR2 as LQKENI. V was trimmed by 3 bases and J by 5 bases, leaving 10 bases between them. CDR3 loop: CASSPAGKNEKLFF. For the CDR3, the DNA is TGTGCCAGCTCACCCGCAGGGAAGAATGAAAAACTGTTTTTT. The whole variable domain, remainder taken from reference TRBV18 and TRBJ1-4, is NAGVMQNPRHLVRRRGQEARLRCSPMKGHSHVYWYRQLPEEGLKFMVYLQKENIIDESGMPKERFSAEFPKEGPSILRIQQVVRGDSAAYFCASSPAGKNEKLFFGSGTQLSVL.

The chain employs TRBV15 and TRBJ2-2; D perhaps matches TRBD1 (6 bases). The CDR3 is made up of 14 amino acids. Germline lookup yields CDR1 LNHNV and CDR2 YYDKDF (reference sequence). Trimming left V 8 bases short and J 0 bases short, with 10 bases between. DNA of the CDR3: TGTGCCACCGGGACACCACCGAACACCGGGGAGCTGTTTTTT. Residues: CATGTPPNTGELFF.

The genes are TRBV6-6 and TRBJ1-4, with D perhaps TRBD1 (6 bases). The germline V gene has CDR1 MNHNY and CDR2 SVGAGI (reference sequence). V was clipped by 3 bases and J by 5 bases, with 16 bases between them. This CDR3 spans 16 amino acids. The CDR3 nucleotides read TGTGCCAGCAGTTATGCCGGGGTGGGACAAAATGAAAAACTGTTTTTT. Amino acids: CASSYAGVGQNEKLFF.